These 17 T cell receptor beta chains share one sample of origin, sequenced in a study of CD8 T cells in ankylosing spondylitis. TCRdb called the 5' RACE reads again in MiXCR, with one record for every CDR3 protein. The sample shows 200,000 to 300,000 distinct CDR3 sequences, roughly a tenth of them seen only once. The sample was blood, either unsorted or a sorted T cell fraction (not recorded which). These receptors all come from a male donor with ankylosing spondylitis or in good health (not recorded which).

The chain recombines TRBV27 with TRBJ2-3; D is unresolved. The germline CDR1 and CDR2 sequences are MNHEY and SMNVEV (reference sequence). CDR3 length: 16 amino acids. V was pared by 0 bases and J by 4 bases, with 14 bases between. CDR3 sequence reads: CASSLSSGPPADTQYF. As DNA, the CDR3 is TGTGCCAGCAGTTTATCTTCCGGCCCGCCGGCAGATACGCAGTATTTT.

This clonotype was seen ten or more times. This sequence joins TRBV12-3 or TRBV12-4 and TRBJ2-5; D is perhaps TRBD2 (5 bases). The CDR3 has 14 residues. V was clipped by 8 bases and J by 0 bases, with 13 bases between them. The CDR3 DNA follows: TGTGCCAGCGCCGGGAAGGGTCACCAAGAGACCCAGTACTTC. It codes for CASAGKGHQETQYF.

This clonotype occurred many times. V gene TRBV12-3 or TRBV12-4 combines with J gene TRBJ2-5; no reliable D call. The ends were cut back, 4 bases at V and 4 bases at J, with 10 bases in the middle. This CDR3 is built from 13 residues. CDR3: CASSSSSGETQYF. For the CDR3, the DNA is TGTGCCAGCAGTTCATCCAGTGGAGAGACCCAGTACTTC.

This clonotype was recorded many times. The chain is built from TRBV5-1 and TRBJ2-1, with TRBD2 matching 10 bases. Germline CDR1 is SGHRS and CDR2 is YFSETQ. The CDR3 runs 16 residues. The ends lost 1 base at V and 8 bases at J; junction bases unmatched: 9. The CDR3 sequence: CASSLTSGTLGDEQFF. The CDR3 bases are TGCGCCAGCAGCTTGACTAGCGGGACCCTCGGGGATGAGCAGTTCTTC.

This clonotype was seen repeatedly, ten times or more. At one of its ends the junction is not consistent with the germline gene, which may arise from a read error. The V call is TRBV7-9, the J call TRBJ2-2; 9 bases are shared with TRBD2. This CDR3 region has 15 residues. Germline V gene data show CDR1 as SEHNR and CDR2 as FQNEAQ (reference sequence). The DNA of the CDR3 is TGTGCCAGCAGTTTAGCGGGAGTAGAGACCGGGGAGCTGTTTTTT. Encoded protein: CASSLAGVETGELFF.

The rearrangement uses TRBV6-5 and TRBJ1-2; D might be TRBD1 (6 bases). V gave up 1 base and J gave up 6 bases, with 12 bases separating them. CDR3 size: 14 residues. Per germline, CDR1 MNHEY and CDR2 SVGAGI. As DNA, the CDR3 is TGTGCCAGCAGTTACTTACAGGGCCCCAATGGCTACACCTTC. Translating gives CASSYLQGPNGYTF.

This clonotype was recorded many times. The chain links TRBV6-6 to TRBJ1-1; no clear D gene. V was trimmed by 4 bases and J by 0 bases, leaving 6 bases between them. CDR3 size: 13 residues. Germline V CDR1 and CDR2: MNHNY, SVGAGI (reference sequence). CDR3 in DNA: TGTGCCAGCAGTTCCTACATGAACACTGAAGCTTTCTTT. Protein product: CASSSYMNTEAFF.

This chain uses TRBV7-2 with TRBJ2-7; 8 nucleotides agree with TRBD2. In germline, CDR1 is SGHTA, CDR2 FQGNSA. The CDR3 loop spans 15 amino acids. The DNA for the CDR3 is TGTGCTGTCGCGGGGGCTAGCGGGCGTTCCTACGAGCAGTACTTC. As protein: CAVAGASGRSYEQYF.

This clonotype was counted ten times or more. The chain carries TRBV6-1 and TRBJ2-1; the match to TRBD1 covers 10 bases. The CDR3 contains 17 residues. Germline V gene data show CDR1 as MNHNS and CDR2 as SASEGT. V shed 11 bases and J 2 bases; nucleotides not matched to a gene: 15. The CDR3 DNA sequence: TGTGCCGTTAAGACACAAGGTGGGACAGGGGCCTACAATGAGCAGTTCTTC. Its protein is CAVKTQGGTGAYNEQFF.

Turning to this clonotype: A much larger clone differs by one base, so this may be a read error. The rearrangement links TRBV4-1 to TRBJ2-3, with 12 bases matching TRBD2. Unmatched junction bases numbered 6, after V lost 0 bases and J lost 2 bases. The germline CDR1 and CDR2 sequences are MGHRA and YSYEKL. The CDR3 has 18 residues. CDR3 sequence: CASSQDPTSGSPTDTQYF. CDR3 in DNA: TGCGCCAGCAGCCAAGATCCGACTAGCGGGAGTCCCACAGATACGCAGTATTTT.

V usage is TRBV5-1 and J usage is TRBJ2-3; TRBD2 matches at 8 bases. Germline CDR1 is SGHRS and CDR2 is YFSETQ. This CDR3 contains 17 residues. Trimming took 5 bases from V and 4 from J; bases not matched to a gene: 15. Here the CDR3 reads CASSRVGGVAGPDTQYF. The CDR3 DNA reads TGCGCCAGCAGTCGGGTGGGCGGGGTAGCGGGGCCAGATACGCAGTATTTT.

This clonotype was counted at least ten times. The rearrangement links TRBV6-1 to TRBJ2-3; maybe TRBD2 (6 bases). V lost 4 bases, J lost 4 bases, and 12 bases lay in between. Germline CDR1 reads MNHNS; CDR2 reads SASEGT. CDR3 size: 14 residues. As DNA, the CDR3 is TGTGCCAGCAGTGTGGGGGGAGCGGCAGATACGCAGTATTTT. Protein product: CASSVGGAADTQYF.

This clonotype was observed at least ten times. The rearrangement links TRBV25-1 to TRBJ2-1; the D gene could be TRBD1 or TRBD2 (6 bases each). The germline V gene has CDR1 MGHDK and CDR2 SYGVNS. V was pared by 6 bases and J by 10 bases, with 19 bases between. CDR3 length equals 14 residues. Here the CDR3 DNA reads TGTGCCAGCAGGCGGGACACGCAACAAGAGGAGCAGTTCTTC. It is translated as CASRRDTQQEEQFF.

The gene calls are TRBV20-1 and TRBJ2-2; TRBD1 matches 10 bases. After removal of 5 bases from V and 0 bases from J, the junction contained 3 bases not matched to a gene. This CDR3 is built from 15 residues. The germline V gene has CDR1 DFQATT and CDR2 SNEGSKA (reference sequence). The CDR3 bases are TGCAGTGCTTCGGGGACAGGGGCGAACACCGGGGAGCTGTTTTTT. The encoded protein is CSASGTGANTGELFF.

The genes are TRBV7-9 and TRBJ2-7; the D call may be TRBD1 or TRBD2 (5 bases each). From germline, CDR1 is SEHNR and CDR2 FQNEAQ (reference sequence). The CDR3 has 15 amino acids. The V end was cut by 4 bases, the J end by 2 bases, with 15 bases between. The CDR3 DNA is TGTGCCAGCAGCTGGCCGGGACGAGAACCCTACGAGCAGTACTTC. Its protein is CASSWPGREPYEQYF.

The chain uses TRBV5-1 and TRBJ1-1; the D gene is possibly TRBD1 (5 bases). V shed 4 bases and J shed 0 bases, with 16 bases lying between them. Germline lookup yields CDR1 SGHRS and CDR2 YFSETQ. The CDR3 is 16 amino acids. CDR3 residues: CASSIGTGSMNTEAFF. The CDR3, as DNA: TGCGCCAGCAGCATCGGGACGGGTAGCATGAACACTGAAGCTTTCTTT.

This chain connects TRBV3-1 to TRBJ1-1; TRBD1 might be the D (5 bases). V lost 0 bases to trimming and J lost 11 bases, with 16 bases between them. Germline loops: CDR1 LGHDT, CDR2 YNNKEL (reference sequence). CDR3 length equals 14 residues. The CDR3 DNA sequence: TGTGCCAGCAGCCAAGAGGGGCGCTCTGCGGGTGCTTTCTTT. This sequence encodes CASSQEGRSAGAFF.